These T cell receptor beta chains were read from a single sample in a study of CD4+ T cells in melanoma. Profiling relied on immunoSEQ multiplex PCR, and the TCRdb table lists in-frame clones only, not all of them. This sample carries 110,000 to 150,000 clones, about 93% of them seen once, and the ten largest clones take about 1.5%. The receptor set was obtained from a human donor with melanoma. CDR3s include the opening cysteine and the closing phenylalanine or tryptophan. The D gene is left open where the match is weak. Size is omitted from some rows. Given values are once, few, many or a class for expanded clones.

J gene: TRBJ2-2
clone size: NA
D gene: NA
V gene: TRBV7-3
CDR3 DNA: TGTGCCAGCAGCTGGGCCTCCGGGGAGCTGTTTTTT
CDR3 protein: CASSWASGELFF

J gene: TRBJ2-1
clone size: NA
D gene: TRBD1
V gene: TRBV5-1
CDR3 DNA: TGCGCCAGCAGCGAAACCGGGACAGGGGGCGGGGATGAGCAGTTCTTC
CDR3 protein: CASSETGTGGGDEQFF

J gene: TRBJ1-1
clone size: NA
D gene: NA
V gene: TRBV6-5
CDR3 DNA: TGTGCCAGCACCTTAGGTGGGGGAGAGAGGGCTTTCTTT
CDR3 protein: CASTLGGGERAFF

J gene: TRBJ1-3
clone size: NA
D gene: NA
V gene: TRBV18
CDR3 DNA: TGTGCCAGCTCACCTACTCCCGGGGCCACTTCTGGAAACACCATATATTTT
CDR3 protein: CASSPTPGATSGNTIYF

J gene: TRBJ1-4
clone size: NA
D gene: NA
V gene: TRBV5-1
CDR3 DNA: TGCGCCAGCAGCTTACAGGCAACTAATGAAAAACTGTTTTTT
CDR3 protein: CASSLQATNEKLFF

J gene: TRBJ2-3
clone size: NA
D gene: TRBD2
V gene: TRBV30
CDR3 DNA: TGTGCCTGGAGTGTCGGGCGGACTAGCGGGAAGACAGATACGCAGTATTTT
CDR3 protein: CAWSVGRTSGKTDTQYF

J gene: TRBJ2-1
clone size: NA
D gene: NA
V gene: TRBV30
CDR3 DNA: TGTGCCTGGAGGTCGGGGTCCTACAATGAGCAGTTCTTC
CDR3 protein: CAWRSGSYNEQFF

J gene: TRBJ2-7
clone size: once
D gene: NA
V gene: TRBV30
CDR3 DNA: TGTGCCTGGGAAGGGGGTTCCTACGAGCAGTACTTC
CDR3 protein: CAWEGGSYEQYF

J gene: TRBJ2-4
clone size: NA
D gene: TRBD1
V gene: TRBV5-6
CDR3 DNA: TGTGCCAGCAGAATGGGACAGGGGTTTAGGAACATTCAGTACTTC
CDR3 protein: CASRMGQGFRNIQYF

J gene: TRBJ2-6
clone size: NA
D gene: TRBD1
V gene: TRBV2
CDR3 DNA: TGTGCCACCGCTCCAGGGGGCCCAGGGGCCCGGGGGGCCAACGTCCTGACTTTC
CDR3 protein: CATAPGGPGARGANVLTF

J gene: TRBJ1-1
clone size: NA
D gene: TRBD1
V gene: TRBV20-1
CDR3 DNA: TGCAGTGCACAACAGGGGGCTGAAGCTTTCTTT
CDR3 protein: CSAQQGAEAFF

J gene: TRBJ1-5
clone size: NA
D gene: TRBD1
V gene: TRBV2
CDR3 DNA: TGTGCCAGCAGTGAAGTGGGACAGTATCAGCCCCAGCATTTT
CDR3 protein: CASSEVGQYQPQHF

J gene: TRBJ1-4
clone size: NA
D gene: NA
V gene: TRBV7-9
CDR3 DNA: TGTGCCAGCAGCCGGGCGATCGGGGGGCCGAAGGAAAAACTGTTTTTT
CDR3 protein: CASSRAIGGPKEKLFF

J gene: TRBJ1-5
clone size: NA
D gene: TRBD1
V gene: TRBV7-3
CDR3 DNA: TGTGCCAGCAGCCCGCGACAGGGTCAGCCCCAGCATTTT
CDR3 protein: CASSPRQGQPQHF

J gene: TRBJ1-2
clone size: once
D gene: NA
V gene: TRBV9
CDR3 DNA: TGTGCCAGCAGCGTAGATAGACGGACCTATGGCTACACCTTC
CDR3 protein: CASSVDRRTYGYTF

J gene: TRBJ1-2
clone size: NA
D gene: NA
V gene: TRBV29-1
CDR3 DNA: TGCAGCGTTGTTCGGCTCGGATCACGGGGCTACACCTTC
CDR3 protein: CSVVRLGSRGYTF

J gene: TRBJ2-5
clone size: NA
D gene: TRBD1
V gene: TRBV18
CDR3 DNA: TGTGCCAGCTCACCTCAGAGGACAGGGGGAGAGACCCAGTACTTC
CDR3 protein: CASSPQRTGGETQYF

J gene: TRBJ1-5
clone size: NA
D gene: NA
V gene: TRBV6-5
CDR3 DNA: TGTGCCAGCAGTTACGGTGGTGGTCGTAATCAGCCCCAGCATTTT
CDR3 protein: CASSYGGGRNQPQHF

J gene: TRBJ1-1
clone size: NA
D gene: NA
V gene: TRBV5-1
CDR3 DNA: TGCGCCAGCCGGACGGGGAACACTGAAGCTTTCTTT
CDR3 protein: CASRTGNTEAFF

J gene: TRBJ2-7
clone size: NA
D gene: TRBD1
V gene: TRBV5-1
CDR3 DNA: TGCGCCAGCCGGGCTGGCTCCGGGACAGAGCTACGAGGGCAGTACTTC
CDR3 protein: CASRAGSGTELRGQYF

J gene: TRBJ1-4
clone size: NA
D gene: NA
V gene: TRBV2
CDR3 DNA: TGTGCCAGCAGTGATTTCGAAAAACTGTTTTTT
CDR3 protein: CASSDFEKLFF

J gene: TRBJ2-5
clone size: few
D gene: NA
V gene: TRBV18
CDR3 DNA: TGTGCCAGCTCACCATTCGGGGGCCTCCAAGAGACCCAGTACTTC
CDR3 protein: CASSPFGGLQETQYF

J gene: TRBJ2-5
clone size: NA
D gene: NA
V gene: TRBV15
CDR3 DNA: TGTGCCACCAGCAGAATTCCCGGGGAGACCCAGTACTTC
CDR3 protein: CATSRIPGETQYF

J gene: TRBJ2-2
clone size: NA
D gene: TRBD2
V gene: TRBV7-9
CDR3 DNA: TGTGCCAGCAGCTTTAGGGCTAGCGGGGGCTCCGGGGAGCTGTTTTTT
CDR3 protein: CASSFRASGGSGELFF

J gene: TRBJ2-1
clone size: NA
D gene: TRBD2
V gene: TRBV5-1
CDR3 DNA: TGCGCCAGCAGCTTGGCCGGCGCGGGGGGTTCGGGCGATGAGCAGTTCTTC
CDR3 protein: CASSLAGAGGSGDEQFF

J gene: TRBJ2-3
clone size: NA
D gene: NA
V gene: TRBV7-3
CDR3 DNA: TGTGCCAGCAGCTTAGGGCAACTCACAGATACGCAGTATTTT
CDR3 protein: CASSLGQLTDTQYF

J gene: TRBJ2-3
clone size: NA
D gene: NA
V gene: TRBV18
CDR3 DNA: TGTGCCAGCTCACCACCATCCGTTGGCACAGATACGCAGTATTTT
CDR3 protein: CASSPPSVGTDTQYF

J gene: TRBJ2-3
clone size: NA
D gene: TRBD2
V gene: TRBV2
CDR3 DNA: TGTGCCAGCAGTTTCCCTAGCGGGGGGGATACAGATACGCAGTATTTT
CDR3 protein: CASSFPSGGDTDTQYF

J gene: TRBJ2-3
clone size: NA
D gene: TRBD2
V gene: TRBV7-9
CDR3 DNA: TGTGCCAGCAGCTCCGGGGGGGCAGCTAGCACAGATACGCAGTATTTT
CDR3 protein: CASSSGGAASTDTQYF

J gene: TRBJ2-5
clone size: NA
D gene: TRBD2
V gene: TRBV4-2
CDR3 DNA: TGTGCCAGCAGCCAAGGGGTAGCGGGGGGTGCGGAGACCCAGTACTTC
CDR3 protein: CASSQGVAGGAETQYF

J gene: TRBJ1-3
clone size: NA
D gene: TRBD1
V gene: TRBV6-5
CDR3 DNA: TGTGCCAGCAGTTCCGCGGACAGGGAGCACACCATATATTTT
CDR3 protein: CASSSADREHTIYF

J gene: TRBJ1-4
clone size: NA
D gene: NA
V gene: TRBV29-1
CDR3 DNA: TGCAGCGCCCGAGGGGCTGGGGGGGAAAAACTGTTTTTT
CDR3 protein: CSARGAGGEKLFF

J gene: TRBJ1-1
clone size: NA
D gene: NA
V gene: TRBV14
CDR3 DNA: TGTGCCAGCAGCCAAGGGCTTCAGGGTGAAGCTTTCTTT
CDR3 protein: CASSQGLQGEAFF

J gene: TRBJ1-1
clone size: NA
D gene: NA
V gene: TRBV6-5
CDR3 DNA: TGTGCCAGTAAGGCGGCAGGGCTTTGGCCTGAAGCTTTCTTT
CDR3 protein: CASKAAGLWPEAFF

J gene: TRBJ1-1
clone size: once
D gene: NA
V gene: TRBV19
CDR3 DNA: TGTGCCAGTATGAGAGAAACGGTGAACACTGAAGCTTTCTTT
CDR3 protein: CASMRETVNTEAFF

J gene: TRBJ2-2
clone size: NA
D gene: NA
V gene: TRBV7-2
CDR3 DNA: TGTGCCAGCACCTATTCGGGACTCCCCCCCGGGGAGCTGTTTTTT
CDR3 protein: CASTYSGLPPGELFF

J gene: TRBJ2-2
clone size: NA
D gene: NA
V gene: TRBV6-5
CDR3 DNA: TGTGCCAGCAGGTACAACACCGGGGAGCTGTTTTTT
CDR3 protein: CASRYNTGELFF

J gene: TRBJ2-5
clone size: NA
D gene: NA
V gene: TRBV6-1
CDR3 DNA: TGTGCCAGCAGAAGAAAGGAGACCCAGTACTTC
CDR3 protein: CASRRKETQYF

J gene: TRBJ2-7
clone size: NA
D gene: TRBD1
V gene: TRBV5-8
CDR3 DNA: TGTGCCAGCAGCCCCCGGGACAGCATCTACGAGCAGTACTTC
CDR3 protein: CASSPRDSIYEQYF

J gene: TRBJ1-5
clone size: NA
D gene: NA
V gene: TRBV14
CDR3 DNA: TGTGCCAGCAGCCAAATCGGACAGAAAAATCTCCATCAGCCCCAGCATTTT
CDR3 protein: CASSQIGQKNLHQPQHF

J gene: TRBJ1-1
clone size: NA
D gene: TRBD1
V gene: TRBV18
CDR3 DNA: TGTGCCAGCTCTCCAACCGGGACAGGGGTTTCGGGAACTGAAGCTTTCTTT
CDR3 protein: CASSPTGTGVSGTEAFF

J gene: TRBJ2-1
clone size: NA
D gene: NA
V gene: TRBV6-4
CDR3 DNA: TGTGCCAGCAGTGCGTACAGAAACAATGAGCAGTTCTTC
CDR3 protein: CASSAYRNNEQFF

J gene: TRBJ2-3
clone size: NA
D gene: TRBD2
V gene: TRBV6-7
CDR3 DNA: TGTGCCAGCAGTTACTCGGGACTAGCTACAGATACGCAGTATTTT
CDR3 protein: CASSYSGLATDTQYF

J gene: TRBJ2-7
clone size: NA
D gene: NA
V gene: TRBV7-9
CDR3 DNA: TGTGCCAGCAGCTTCGAGAGCTCCTACGAGCAGTACTTC
CDR3 protein: CASSFESSYEQYF

J gene: TRBJ1-6
clone size: NA
D gene: NA
V gene: TRBV2
CDR3 DNA: TGTGCCAGCAGTGCAACTAATTCACCCCTCCACTTT
CDR3 protein: CASSATNSPLHF

J gene: TRBJ2-7
clone size: NA
D gene: NA
V gene: TRBV6-5
CDR3 DNA: TGTGCCAGCAGAGGGGCCCGAAGCGAGCAGTACTTC
CDR3 protein: CASRGARSEQYF

J gene: TRBJ1-1
clone size: NA
D gene: NA
V gene: TRBV27
CDR3 DNA: TGTGCCAGCAGGTACAGGGCCAGAGCTTTCTTT
CDR3 protein: CASRYRARAFF

J gene: TRBJ1-2
clone size: NA
D gene: NA
V gene: TRBV6-5
CDR3 DNA: TGTGCCAGCAGTTACTCGCGTGTCCAGGGTGACCATGGCTACACCTTC
CDR3 protein: CASSYSRVQGDHGYTF

J gene: TRBJ2-5
clone size: NA
D gene: NA
V gene: TRBV9
CDR3 DNA: TGTGCCAGCAGCGTCCACGGGGGCCAAGAGACCCAGTACTTC
CDR3 protein: CASSVHGGQETQYF

J gene: TRBJ1-1
clone size: NA
D gene: TRBD1
V gene: TRBV5-1
CDR3 DNA: TGCGCCAGCAGCTTCGGCGACCGGGACAGGGGGATAGCTTTCTTT
CDR3 protein: CASSFGDRDRGIAFF

J gene: TRBJ1-2
clone size: NA
D gene: NA
V gene: TRBV7-3
CDR3 DNA: TGTGCCAGCAGCCTACAGTACGGGGATGGCTACACCTTC
CDR3 protein: CASSLQYGDGYTF

J gene: TRBJ1-1
clone size: NA
D gene: NA
V gene: TRBV5-1
CDR3 DNA: TGCGCCAGCAGCGATCAGAGCAGCAACACTGAAGCTTTCTTT
CDR3 protein: CASSDQSSNTEAFF

J gene: TRBJ1-5
clone size: NA
D gene: NA
V gene: TRBV2
CDR3 DNA: TGTGCCAGCAGTGAAAGGACAGAGAATCAGCCCCAGCATTTT
CDR3 protein: CASSERTENQPQHF

J gene: TRBJ1-2
clone size: NA
D gene: NA
V gene: TRBV5-1
CDR3 DNA: TGCTCAGACGAGGACTTCCCGAAGTTCAACTATGGCTACACCTTC
CDR3 protein: CSDEDFPKFNYGYTF

J gene: TRBJ1-2
clone size: NA
D gene: NA
V gene: TRBV5-4
CDR3 DNA: TGTGCCAGCAGCTTGGATGCTCTCGCAGAGAGATTC
CDR3 protein: CASSLDALAERF